This TCR beta chain was sequenced for a study of cytomegalovirus exposure and HLA in healthy donors. Broader study findings: About 87% or about 30% of the time was how often most TCR beta V segments were productive, according to an earlier analysis.

To note about this clone: Its antigen is undetermined.

The PCR made use of 60 Vbeta and 13 Jbeta primers. The table came from immunoSEQ multiplex PCR; TCRdb's copy has only in-frame clones and leaves some out. This table has some 76,000 clones, 72% appearing once. The germline gives CDR1 LNHDA, CDR2 SQIVND (reference sequence). With 5 bases removed from V and 5 bases from J, the gap between germline ends came to 15 bases. The CDR3 covers 15 residues. The receptor was isolated from a man aged 55-75 years in good health and CMV-seropositive. The J gene is TRBJ1-4, the V gene TRBV19; a possible D gene is TRBD1 (5 bases). Sample: PBMCs. The CDR3 DNA sequence: TGTGCCAGTAGTTGGGCGGCAGGGAAAAATGAAAAACTGTTTTTT. Amino acid sequence: CASSWAAGKNEKLFF.